Following are 11 T cell receptor beta chains from one sample sequenced in a study of response to subunit inactivated influenza vaccine. TCRdb reprocessed the RT-PCR reads via MiXCR and lists one record per CDR3 protein. The data contain more than 400,000 distinct CDR3 sequences, about 7.2% of them singletons. The sample in question was PBMCs from blood, obtained around 25 months after vaccination. All receptors come from a man in his fifties or sixties who received an inactivated influenza vaccine.

This clonotype showed up just a few times. The chain recombines TRBV25-1 with TRBJ2-7; either TRBD1 or TRBD2 may supply D (5 bases each). CDR1 is MGHDK and CDR2 is SYGVNS in the germline V gene. Trimming removed 6 bases from V and 2 bases from J, with 11 bases in between. The CDR3 runs 13 residues. CDR3 residues: CASSRGSTYEQYF. For the CDR3, the DNA is TGTGCCAGCAGCCGGGGCTCGACCTACGAGCAGTACTTC.

The table lists this clonotype with a few counts. This chain uses TRBV6-2 or TRBV6-3 with TRBJ1-1; D unclear. Germline assignment: CDR1 MNHEY and CDR2 SVGEGT. Between the trimmed V and J ends, which lost 4 bases and 0 bases, there was a span of 6 bases. This CDR3 is built from 13 residues. The CDR3 protein is CASSSNLNTEAFF. Here the CDR3 DNA reads TGTGCCAGCAGTTCGAACCTGAACACTGAAGCTTTCTTT.

This clonotype was found many times. This chain's CDR3 is CASRRSGDGLGTDTQYF. CDR3 nucleotides: TGTGCCAGCAGACGGAGCGGGGACGGGTTGGGCACAGATACGCAGTATTTT. This rearrangement joins TRBV12-3 or TRBV12-4 to TRBJ2-3; 7 nucleotides line up with TRBD2. V was clipped by 6 bases and J by 1 base; unmatched bases: 13. This CDR3 is built from 17 residues.

This chain links TRBV12-3 or TRBV12-4 with TRBJ2-7, with 10 nucleotides matching TRBD1. This CDR3 contains 15 residues. The V and J ends lost 6 bases and 0 bases, in that order; junction bases with no gene match: 5. In nucleotides, the CDR3 is TGTGCCAGCAGACTGGGACAGGGGTACTCCTACGAGCAGTACTTC. This sequence encodes CASRLGQGYSYEQYF.

This clonotype has ten or more counts. The rearrangement links TRBV12-3 or TRBV12-4 to TRBJ1-1, with TRBD1 as a possible D gene (6 bases). CDR3 length equals 14 residues. Trimming cost V 5 bases and J 6 bases, with 16 bases left between them. The DNA of the CDR3 is TGTGCCAGCAGTAACAGGGCGTTAGGGGCTGAAGCTTTCTTT. This translates into CASSNRALGAEAFF.

The sample holds a few counts of this clonotype. The chain combines TRBV12-3 or TRBV12-4 with TRBJ1-5; D remains unclear. The V end lost 3 bases, the J end lost 4 bases, and 10 bases lay between the germline ends. CDR3 size: 14 residues. The CDR3 protein is CASSLNLSNQPQHF. In nucleotides, the CDR3 is TGTGCCAGCAGTTTGAATTTAAGTAATCAGCCCCAGCATTTT.

This clonotype has a count of ten or more. The CDR3 region is CSVVGSAYEQYF. The CDR3 nucleotides are TGCAGCGTTGTTGGGTCGGCCTACGAGCAGTACTTC. V usage is TRBV29-1 and J usage is TRBJ2-7; D gene uncertain. The CDR3 is made up of 12 amino acids. Trimming pared 4 bases from V and 2 bases from J, leaving 9 bases between. CDR1 SQVTM and CDR2 ANQGSEA come from the germline V gene.

The V call is TRBV12-3 or TRBV12-4, the J call TRBJ1-1, with 8 bases aligning to TRBD1. CDR3 length equals 13 residues. V trimming: 7 bases; J trimming: 6 bases; junction bases outside the gene matches: 7. CDR3 protein: CASKLQGGAEAFF. As DNA, the CDR3 is TGTGCCAGCAAGTTACAGGGGGGCGCTGAAGCTTTCTTT.

V gene TRBV20-1 combines with J gene TRBJ2-7, with D possibly TRBD2 on 7 matching bases. The CDR3 totals 14 residues. Germline-derived CDR1 and CDR2 are DFQATT and SNEGSKA (reference sequence). Trimming removed 2 bases from V and 3 bases from J, with 14 bases in between. The CDR3 spells CSARRAGEGYEQYF. In DNA form, the CDR3 reads TGCAGTGCTAGAAGGGCAGGGGAGGGCTACGAGCAGTACTTC.

This clonotype showed up many times. The gene calls are TRBV5-1 and TRBJ2-1, with D perhaps TRBD1 or TRBD2 (5 bases each). CDR1 and CDR2 from the germline V gene are SGHRS and YFSETQ. There are 17 residues in the CDR3. Trimming cost V 1 base and J 6 bases, with 20 bases left between them. This chain's CDR3 is CASSLSGTFGVLNEQFF. In DNA, the CDR3 is TGCGCCAGCAGCTTGAGTGGGACCTTCGGTGTCCTCAATGAGCAGTTCTTC.

This clonotype turned up a few times. The chain joins TRBV5-1 to TRBJ2-7, with 7 bases identical to TRBD2. Germline-derived CDR1 and CDR2 are SGHRS and YFSETQ. Trimming cost V 4 bases and J 2 bases; bases outside gene matches: 9. The CDR3 loop spans 15 amino acids. CDR3 nucleotides: TGCGCCAGCAGCACTGAACTAGCGTCTCCCTACGAGCAGTACTTC. This codes for CASSTELASPYEQYF.